Below, one TCR beta chain is given with its context. Its target is unknown. A much larger clonotype is one base distant, so this may be a read error. The data were obtained in a study of T cell repertoires in cytomegalovirus infection. The wider study: CMV infection together with matching HLA type was indicated by public TCR beta signatures.

The study's findings and limits: CMV carriers with the relevant HLA were identified by cumulative public TCR beta family frequency.

CDR1 MNHEY and CDR2 SMNVEV come from the germline V gene (reference sequence). This CDR3 has 18 amino acids. TCRdb reprocessed the reads via MiXCR and lists one record per CDR3 protein. This table holds about 490,000 distinct CDR3 sequences, approximately 15% found once. The chain has TRBV27 and TRBJ1-2; TRBD1 might be the D (6 bases). What was sequenced was CD8+ T cells from PBMCs. This TCR was recovered from a human donor in good health (CMV status not recorded). Some clones in this sample may be carry-over from other donors' samples. In DNA form, the CDR3 reads TGTGCCAGCAGTTTAAGGGCGGGCCCAGGGGTAGGCCACTATGGCTACAACTTC. Encoded protein: CASSLRAGPGVGHYGYNF.